The clone carrying this TCR beta chain was recorded many times. The antigen is unknown. The data originate from a study of CD8 T cells in ankylosing spondylitis. Study-level findings and limits: Both synovial fluid and blood in reactive arthritis had previously been reported to carry some motif variants. Seemingly characteristic of ankylosing spondylitis blood was a TCR beta motif consisting of about 8 highly homologous variants.

TCRdb passed the 5' RACE reads through MiXCR, listing each CDR3 protein once. The sample lists around 140,000 distinct CDR3 sequences; about 10% were seen once. The TCR originated in a female donor with ankylosing spondylitis or in good health (not recorded which). The sequenced sample was blood, either unsorted or a sorted T cell fraction (not recorded which).

The DNA of the CDR3 is TGCAGTGCTAGGCCGGGGATCAACACTGAAGCTTTCTTT. Residues: CSARPGINTEAFF. The gene calls are TRBV20-1 and TRBJ1-1; D uncertain. Trimming pared 3 bases from V and 2 bases from J, leaving 10 bases between. Germline V gene data show CDR1 as DFQATT and CDR2 as SNEGSKA (reference sequence). This CDR3 is built from 13 residues.